The 20 T cell receptor beta chains reported below all come from one sample, sequenced in a study of T cells in localized non-small cell lung cancer. Profiled with immunoSEQ multiplex PCR; TCRdb holds only in-frame clones, not every one. The sample carries 50,000 or so clones, about 80% recorded once. The sample here was peripheral blood, taken before any cancer treatment. These receptors were collected from an older female donor with stage II squamous cell lung carcinoma.

The chain links TRBV10-1 to TRBJ2-3; D unresolved. Trimming removed 4 bases at V and 0 bases at J, with 14 bases between. Germline CDR1 and CDR2: WNHNN and SYGVQD (reference sequence). There are 16 residues in the CDR3. CDR3 bases: TGCGCCAGCAGTGTACTAAAAAACCCTAGCACAGATACGCAGTATTTT. Protein product: CASSVLKNPSTDTQYF.

The chain couples TRBV7-8 to TRBJ1-4; TRBD1 aligns across 7 bases. The CDR3 covers 15 residues. Germline V gene sequence: CDR1 SGHVS, CDR2 FQNEAQ. The ends lost 6 bases at V and 7 bases at J; junction bases unmatched: 11. The CDR3 coding sequence is TGTGCCAGCAGGCCGTTAGGGGGCCTAGGTGAAAAACTGTTTTTT. Residues: CASRPLGGLGEKLFF.

The genes are TRBV9 and TRBJ2-2; TRBD1 matches 7 bases. CDR3 length: 14 amino acids. CDR1 and CDR2 from the germline V gene are SGDLS and YYNGEE. V gave up 1 base and J gave up 6 bases; unmatched junction bases: 3. The CDR3 DNA reads as TGTGCCAGCAGCGTAAGGGGGCAGGCCGGGGAGCTGTTTTTT. Amino acids: CASSVRGQAGELFF.

This sequence joins TRBV11-2 and TRBJ1-1; D might be TRBD1 (5 bases). Germline lookup yields CDR1 SGHAT and CDR2 FQNNGV. The CDR3 runs 15 residues. The V gene lost 2 bases and the J gene lost 0 bases, with 10 bases spanning the gap. CDR3 protein: CASSLQGIVNTEAFF. The CDR3 nucleotides read TGTGCCAGCAGCTTACAGGGTATTGTGAACACTGAAGCTTTCTTT.

This chain connects TRBV30 to TRBJ1-2; no clear D. The germline V and J ends were trimmed by 1 base and 7 bases, with 13 bases remaining between them. The CDR3 covers 13 residues. CDR1 and CDR2 (germline): GTSNPN, SVGIG (reference sequence). Written as DNA, the CDR3 is TGTGCCTGGAGTGAGATGACGGTGGGTGGCTACACCTTC. This gives the protein CAWSEMTVGGYTF.

J is TRBJ1-2 and V is TRBV18; D possibly corresponds to TRBD1 (6 bases). The ends were cut back, 5 bases at V and 7 bases at J, with 23 bases in the middle. The CDR3 is 16 amino acids. Germline CDR1 is KGHSH and CDR2 is LQKENI. CDR3: CASSSLKQTGLGGYTF. In DNA, the CDR3 is TGTGCCAGCTCATCCCTAAAACAAACAGGGCTTGGTGGCTACACCTTC.

Concerning this clone: Germline is not matched at one junction end, which may reflect a read error. This chain links TRBV7-7 with TRBJ2-3; TRBD1 agrees at 7 bases. Per the germline V gene, CDR1 is SSHAT and CDR2 is FNYEAQ (reference sequence). CDR3 length equals 14 residues. The CDR3 region has the DNA TGTGCTAGCAGCTTCGGCAGGGGGACAGATACGCAGTATTTT. Translated, it gives CASSFGRGTDTQYF. Using reference TRBV7-7 and TRBJ2-3 for the parts outside the CDR3, the full variable domain is GAGVSQSPRYKVTKRGQDVTLRCDPISSHATLYWYQQALGQGPEFLTYFNYEAQPDKSGLPSDRFSAERPEGSISTLTIQRTEQRDSAMYRCASSFGRGTDTQYFGPGTRLTVL.

V is TRBV7-2 and J is TRBJ2-5; TRBD2 matches 8 bases. The V gene end was trimmed by 5 bases and the J gene end by 10 bases; junction bases not matched to a gene: 9. The CDR3 spans 13 residues. CDR1 and CDR2 from the germline V gene are SGHTA and FQGNSA. CDR3 protein: CASSLGLGDRQYF. The CDR3, as DNA: TGTGCCAGCAGCCTGGGACTAGGGGATCGCCAGTACTTC.

The gene calls are TRBV7-3 and TRBJ2-7; 7 nucleotides align to TRBD1. Germline V CDR1 and CDR2: SGHTA, FQGTGA. The CDR3 runs to 13 residues. With V trimmed by 5 bases and J by 6 bases, 7 bases remained unmatched. CDR3 DNA: TGTGCCAGCAGCGTCCGGGACAGCCTCGAGCAGTACTTC. Translation gives CASSVRDSLEQYF.

The CDR3 reads CASSWDDNEQFF. CDR3 in DNA: TGTGCCAGCAGCTGGGACGACAATGAGCAGTTCTTC. The V and J genes are TRBV9 and TRBJ2-1; D might be TRBD1 or TRBD2, each matching 5 bases. Germline V gene data show CDR1 as SGDLS and CDR2 as YYNGEE. The CDR3 length is 12 residues. V dropped 4 bases and J dropped 5 bases, with 7 bases sitting between them.

The V gene is TRBV5-1, the J gene TRBJ1-1, with D possibly matching TRBD1 (5 bases). The CDR3 has 13 residues. The V end lost 3 bases, the J end lost 7 bases, and 13 bases lay between the germline ends. Germline CDR1 reads SGHRS; CDR2 reads YFSETQ. CDR3 in amino acids: CASSSDTSGEAFF. The CDR3 bases are TGCGCCAGCAGCTCGGACACGTCGGGTGAAGCTTTCTTT.

This chain joins TRBV6-5 and TRBJ1-5; 9 nucleotides match TRBD1. Germline V lookup: CDR1 MNHEY, CDR2 SVGAGI. The length of the CDR3 is 15 residues. Trimming took 6 bases from V and 4 from J; bases not matched to a gene: 7. CDR3 sequence: CASRVGTGINQPQHF. In DNA, the CDR3 is TGTGCCAGCAGAGTCGGGACAGGGATAAATCAGCCCCAGCATTTT.

This clone is medium-sized in the sample. This chain joins TRBV11-3 and TRBJ2-1; the D call may be TRBD1 or TRBD2 (5 bases each). Germline values: CDR1 SGHNT, CDR2 YENEEA. The CDR3 is 15 residues long. V lost 2 bases and J 8 bases, leaving 16 bases between the germline ends. The DNA of the CDR3 is TGTGCCAGCAGCTTACGTGGGAGCGAAGGGGATGAGCAGTTCTTC. Its translation: CASSLRGSEGDEQFF. Full variable domain (missing parts from reference TRBV11-3 and TRBJ2-1): EAGVVQSPRYKIIEKKQPVAFWCNPISGHNTLYWYLQNLGQGPELLIRYENEEAVDDSQLPKDRFSAERLKGVDSTLKIQPAELGDSAVYLCASSLRGSEGDEQFFGPGTRLTVL.

The J gene is TRBJ2-5, the V gene TRBV5-6; TRBD1 matches 7 bases. The CDR3 is 16 amino acids. CDR1 is SGHDT, CDR2 YYEEEE, per germline. V trimming: 0 bases; J trimming: 4 bases; junction bases outside the gene matches: 9. CDR3 nucleotide sequence: TGTGCCAGCAGCTTGGGGGCCGACAGGGAAAGAGAGACCCAGTACTTC. It is translated as CASSLGADRERETQYF.

J is TRBJ1-6 and V is TRBV4-1, with TRBD1 identical over 8 bases. Germline V gives CDR1 MGHRA, CDR2 YSYEKL. V gave up 1 base and J gave up 7 bases; unmatched junction bases: 3. The CDR3 runs 15 residues. CDR3 in amino acids: CASSQATGENSPLHF. CDR3 coding DNA: TGCGCCAGCAGCCAAGCGACAGGGGAAAATTCACCCCTCCACTTT.

The V gene is TRBV19, the J gene TRBJ2-2, with 10 bases identical to TRBD2. Per germline, CDR1 LNHDA and CDR2 SQIVND (reference sequence). The CDR3 consists of 15 residues. The junction had 1 base not matched to a gene; V was cut back by 6 bases and J by 0 bases. CDR3 amino acids: CASRGLAANTGELFF. As DNA, the CDR3 is TGTGCCAGTAGAGGACTAGCGGCGAACACCGGGGAGCTGTTTTTT.

The chain links TRBV5-1 to TRBJ2-7, with D perhaps TRBD2 (5 bases). This CDR3 is built from 16 residues. Germline-derived CDR1 and CDR2 are SGHRS and YFSETQ. V was trimmed by 0 bases and J by 2 bases, leaving 15 bases between them. For the CDR3, the DNA is TGCGCCAGCAGCTTGGCCCCACTAGACGGTACCTACGAGCAGTACTTC. Its protein is CASSLAPLDGTYEQYF. The full variable domain, with the rest looked up from reference TRBV5-1 and TRBJ2-7, is KAGVTQTPRYLIKTRGQQVTLSCSPISGHRSVSWYQQTPGQGLQFLFEYFSETQRNKGNFPGRFSGRQFSNSRSEMNVSTLELGDSALYLCASSLAPLDGTYEQYFGPGTRLTVT.

CDR3 DNA sequence: TGTGCCAGCAGCGTAGCTACAGGTAACGAGCAGTTCTTC. This encodes CASSVATGNEQFF. This sequence joins TRBV9 and TRBJ2-1; D perhaps matches TRBD1 (5 bases). Germline CDR1 is SGDLS and CDR2 is YYNGEE. V dropped 0 bases and J dropped 10 bases, with 11 bases sitting between them. This CDR3 region has 13 residues.

The chain combines TRBV28 with TRBJ1-2; D might be TRBD1 (5 bases). The CDR3 is 13 amino acids. Germline V gives CDR1 MDHEN, CDR2 SYDVKM. The V end lost 5 bases, the J end lost 8 bases, and 15 bases lay between the germline ends. The DNA of the CDR3 is TGTGCCAGCAGTATTGGCGGGGGTCGAGGCTACACCTTC. Translating it yields CASSIGGGRGYTF.

The rearrangement uses TRBV7-2 and TRBJ1-1; unclear D gene. Germline V lookup: CDR1 SGHTA, CDR2 FQGNSA. The CDR3 runs 14 residues. Deletions cut 5 bases from V and 0 bases from J, with 10 bases between. The DNA for the CDR3 is TGTGCCAGCAGCCCTGAGCCCATGAACACTGAAGCTTTCTTT. Encoded protein: CASSPEPMNTEAFF.